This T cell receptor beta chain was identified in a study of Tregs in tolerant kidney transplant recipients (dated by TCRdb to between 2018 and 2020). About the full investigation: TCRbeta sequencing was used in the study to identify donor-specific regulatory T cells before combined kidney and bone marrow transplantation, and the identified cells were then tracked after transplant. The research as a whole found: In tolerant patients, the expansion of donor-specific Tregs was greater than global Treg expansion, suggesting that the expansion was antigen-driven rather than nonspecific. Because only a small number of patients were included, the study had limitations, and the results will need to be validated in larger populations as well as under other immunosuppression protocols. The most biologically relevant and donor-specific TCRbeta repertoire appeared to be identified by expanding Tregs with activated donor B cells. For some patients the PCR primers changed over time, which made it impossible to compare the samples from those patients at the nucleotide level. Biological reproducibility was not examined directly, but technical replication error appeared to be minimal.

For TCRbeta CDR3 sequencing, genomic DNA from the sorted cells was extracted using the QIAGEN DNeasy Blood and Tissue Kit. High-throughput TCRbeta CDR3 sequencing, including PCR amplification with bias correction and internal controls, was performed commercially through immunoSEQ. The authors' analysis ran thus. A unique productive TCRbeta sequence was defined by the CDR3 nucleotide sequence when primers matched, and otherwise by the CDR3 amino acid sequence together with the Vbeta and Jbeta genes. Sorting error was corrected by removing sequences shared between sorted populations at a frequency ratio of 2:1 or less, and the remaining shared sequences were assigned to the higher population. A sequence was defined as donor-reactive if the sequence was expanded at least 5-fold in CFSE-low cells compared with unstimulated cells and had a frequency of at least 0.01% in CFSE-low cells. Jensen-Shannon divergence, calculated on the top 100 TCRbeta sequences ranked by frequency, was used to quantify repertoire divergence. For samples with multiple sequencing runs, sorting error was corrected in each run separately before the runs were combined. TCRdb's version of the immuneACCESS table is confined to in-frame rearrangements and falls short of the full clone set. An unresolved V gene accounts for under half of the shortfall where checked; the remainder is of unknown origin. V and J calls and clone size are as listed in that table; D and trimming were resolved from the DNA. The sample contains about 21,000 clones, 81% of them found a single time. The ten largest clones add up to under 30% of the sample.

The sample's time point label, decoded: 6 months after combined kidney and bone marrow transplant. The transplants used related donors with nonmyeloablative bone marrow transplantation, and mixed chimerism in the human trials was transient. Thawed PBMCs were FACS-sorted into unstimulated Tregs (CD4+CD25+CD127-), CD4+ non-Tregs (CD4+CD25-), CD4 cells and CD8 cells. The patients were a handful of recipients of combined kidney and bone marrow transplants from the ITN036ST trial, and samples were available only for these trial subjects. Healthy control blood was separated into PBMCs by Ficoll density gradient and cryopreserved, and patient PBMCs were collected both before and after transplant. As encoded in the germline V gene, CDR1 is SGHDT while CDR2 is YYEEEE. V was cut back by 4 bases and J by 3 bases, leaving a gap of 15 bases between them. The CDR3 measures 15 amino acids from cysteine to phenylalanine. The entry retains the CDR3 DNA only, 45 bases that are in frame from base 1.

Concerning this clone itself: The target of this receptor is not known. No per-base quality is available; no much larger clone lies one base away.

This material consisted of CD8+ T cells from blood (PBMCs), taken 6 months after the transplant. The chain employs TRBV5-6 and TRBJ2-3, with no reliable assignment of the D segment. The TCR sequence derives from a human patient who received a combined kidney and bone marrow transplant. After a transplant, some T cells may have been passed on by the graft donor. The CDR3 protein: CASSPVVLSTDTQYF. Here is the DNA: TGTGCCAGCAGCCCGGTGGTTCTCTCTACAGATACGCAGTATTTT.